This T cell receptor (beta chain) emerged from a study of graft-versus-host responses after intestinal transplantation. Study at large: Grafts were multivisceral, liver-intestinal, or isolated intestinal. Tacrolimus plus steroids were given to all recipients for approximately 3 years, preceded by anti-thymocyte globulin induction.

Profiling relied on immunoSEQ multiplex PCR, and the TCRdb table lists in-frame clones only, not all of them. The sample yields about 88,000 clones, 94% seen once. Concerning this clone itself: Its antigen remains unidentified.

General study results and limits: Graft-versus-host to host-versus-graft clonal ratios in allografts were high in patients with graft-donor T cell macrochimerism.

V lost 5 bases, J lost 2 bases, and 16 bases lay in between. This CDR3 is built from 17 residues. The germline gives CDR1 SGHNT, CDR2 YENEEA. The clonotype comes from a human donor who was the organ donor for an intestinal transplant. The chain uses TRBV11-3 and TRBJ1-6; D might be TRBD1 (5 bases). The sequencing used unstimulated CD4+ T cells sorted from spleen or lymph node cells, collected before transplant. The CDR3 region has the DNA TGTGCCAGCAGCGGAGGGGCCGGGATCACCTATAATTCACCCCTCCACTTT. It is translated as CASSGGAGITYNSPLHF.